A selection of T cell receptor beta chains follows, all from one sample in a study of CD8+ T cells in alopecia areata. Profiling relied on immunoSEQ multiplex PCR, and the TCRdb table lists in-frame clones only, not all of them. In the table there are some 170,000 clones, 58% of which are singletons. This sample comprised CD4+ T cells sorted from blood, obtained around week 55, from a patient treated with tofacitinib. The receptors derive from a human donor with alopecia areata. CDR3s include the opening cysteine and the closing phenylalanine or tryptophan. The D gene is left open where the match is weak. Expanded clones get a size class; other rows say once, few or many, or leave the size out.

>.|TRBV6-1|TRBJ2-5|.
TGTGCCAGCAGAGTGGAACTAGTCGTAGAGACCCAGTACTTC
CASRVELVVETQYF
>.|TRBV29-1|TRBJ1-1|TRBD1
TGCAGCGTTCGGGGACAGTCACACACTGAAGCTTTCTTT
CSVRGQSHTEAFF
>.|TRBV2|TRBJ2-3|.
TGTGCCAGCGCCCAGCGGGCAAGCACAGATACGCAGTATTTT
CASAQRASTDTQYF
>.|TRBV13|TRBJ1-5|TRBD1
TGTGCCAGCAGCCACGGACAGGGTAGCCAGCCCCAGCATTTT
CASSHGQGSQPQHF
>.|TRBV5-1|TRBJ1-2|TRBD1
TGCGCCAGCAGCTCCGGACAAACCGGGACAGGGTCCTATGGCTACACCTTC
CASSSGQTGTGSYGYTF
>.|TRBV4-2|TRBJ2-4|TRBD1
TGTGCCAGCAGCCAAGAGCCTACCGGGACAGAAAACATTCAGTACTTC
CASSQEPTGTENIQYF
>.|TRBV4-2|TRBJ2-5|TRBD1
TGTGCCAGCAGCCAGCGGTCCGGGACAGGGGGGATGGAGACCCAGTACTTC
CASSQRSGTGGMETQYF
>once|TRBV9|TRBJ1-5|.
TGTGCCAGCAGCCTTAGGACCGGGTGTAGCAATCAGCCCCAGCATTTT
CASSLRTGCSNQPQHF
>.|TRBV6-1|TRBJ2-7|TRBD1
TGTGCCAGCAGTGACGGACAGGCCTACGAGCAGTACTTC
CASSDGQAYEQYF
>few|TRBV29-1|TRBJ2-4|.
TGCAGCGTTGAACAGAACCGGATGGCCAAAAACATTCAGTACTTC
CSVEQNRMAKNIQYF
>few|TRBV11-1|TRBJ1-2|.
TGTGCCAGCAGCTCGGAGCTCTATGGCTACACCTTC
CASSSELYGYTF
>.|TRBV7-8|TRBJ1-2|TRBD1
TGTGCCAGCAGTTTAAAGGGGGCGCGATATGGCTACACCTTC
CASSLKGARYGYTF
>few|TRBV5-1|TRBJ2-5|.
TGCGCCAGCAGACGGATCCAAGAGACCCAGTACTTC
CASRRIQETQYF
>few|TRBV4-1|TRBJ1-1|TRBD1
TGCGCCAGCAGCCCCCGACAGGGGCTGGGGACTGAAGCTTTCTTT
CASSPRQGLGTEAFF
>.|TRBV4-1|TRBJ2-1|.
TGCGCCAGCAGCCAAGGAGGACAGACCTACAATGAGCAGTTCTTC
CASSQGGQTYNEQFF
>few|TRBV7-3|TRBJ2-2|TRBD1
TGTGCCAGCAGCCCGGGACAGGGTAACACCGGGGAGCTGTTTTTT
CASSPGQGNTGELFF
>.|TRBV11-2|TRBJ1-4|TRBD1
TGTGCCAGCAGCTGGGACAGGGTAGGCGAAAAACTGTTTTTT
CASSWDRVGEKLFF
>.|TRBV14|TRBJ1-6|.
TGTGCCAGCAGCCAAGAATCGGATTATTCACCCCTCCACTTT
CASSQESDYSPLHF
>.|TRBV12-5|TRBJ2-7|.
TGTGCTAGTGGTTTGAACACCTACGAGCAGTACTTC
CASGLNTYEQYF
>.|TRBV30|TRBJ2-3|.
TGTGCCTGGCAGTCAACCCGGGGGGATACGCAGTATTTT
CAWQSTRGDTQYF
>.|TRBV5-1|TRBJ2-5|.
TGCGCCAGCAGCTTGGCCTCGTCCCAGTACTTC
CASSLASSQYF
>.|TRBV27|TRBJ2-6|TRBD1
TGTGCCAGCAGTTTTAACAGGGGTTCGGTTGGGGCCAACGTCCTGACTTTC
CASSFNRGSVGANVLTF
>.|TRBV2|TRBJ1-4|TRBD1
TGTGCCAGCAGTGAGACCGGGACAGGGAATGAAAAACTGTTTTTT
CASSETGTGNEKLFF
>.|TRBV19|TRBJ2-7|TRBD1
TGTGCCAGTGGACACCCGGACAGGGTGCACTTC
CASGHPDRVHF
>.|TRBV5-1|TRBJ2-3|TRBD1
TGCGCCAGCAGCGGAACCCCACAGGGGTCGGGCTCTGCTACGCAGTATTTT
CASSGTPQGSGSATQYF
>.|TRBV7-8|TRBJ1-6|TRBD1
TGTGCCAGCAGCTTAGCGACAGGGGGCAATAATTCACCCCTCCACTTT
CASSLATGGNNSPLHF
>once|TRBV5-1|TRBJ1-1|.
TGCGCCAGCAACACTGGGCCCGCGCGAGGAACTGAAGCTTTCTTT
CASNTGPARGTEAFF
>few|TRBV10-3|TRBJ2-3|.
TGTGCCACCAGGATATCGGCCAGCACAGATACGCAGTATTTT
CATRISASTDTQYF
>.|TRBV7-6|TRBJ1-6|.
TGTGCCAGCAGTCTAGGAATGGGTACCGGTTCACCCCTCCACTTT
CASSLGMGTGSPLHF
>.|TRBV6-5|TRBJ1-1|.
TGTGCCAGCATTTTTCGTGACAGGCGTAAAGCTTTCTTT
CASIFRDRRKAFF
>.|TRBV5-1|TRBJ2-5|.
TGCGCCAGCAGTCGGGGGGCCCAAGAGACCCAGTACTTC
CASSRGAQETQYF
>.|TRBV19|TRBJ2-3|.
TGTGCCAGTAGTACCGACAGACCTCCTTGGGATACGCAGTATTTT
CASSTDRPPWDTQYF
>.|TRBV30|TRBJ1-2|TRBD1
TGTGCCTGGAGAGGGACAGGAGCTAACTATGGCTACACCTTC
CAWRGTGANYGYTF
>.|TRBV30|TRBJ2-3|.
TGTGCCTGGAGCCGGGACCACACAGATACGCAGTATTTT
CAWSRDHTDTQYF
>.|TRBV6-5|TRBJ2-5|.
TGTGCCAGCAGTTACACTGGGATGGAGACCCAGTACTTC
CASSYTGMETQYF
>.|TRBV7-9|TRBJ2-7|.
TGTGCCAGCAGCTCCAGGCTCGGCCGGCCAGGGGAGTACGAGCAGTACTTC
CASSSRLGRPGEYEQYF